The 13 T cell receptor beta chains given below trace back to one sample, sequenced in a study of blood T cell repertoires in COVID-19. The table came from immunoSEQ multiplex PCR; TCRdb's copy has only in-frame clones and leaves some out. This table has approximately 300,000 clones, 86% appearing once. The sequencing input was peripheral blood. The receptors here all came from a woman in her forties or fifties with acute or convalescent COVID-19.

V is TRBV2 and J is TRBJ1-5; TRBD1 matches at 9 bases. The length of the CDR3 is 14 residues. Trimming took 4 bases from V and 5 from J; bases not matched to a gene: 3. In germline, CDR1 is SNHLY, CDR2 FYNNEI. The CDR3 region has the DNA TGTGCCAGCAGTGGGGGGACAGGGTATCAGCCCCAGCATTTT. The encoded protein is CASSGGTGYQPQHF. Variable domain in full (rest from reference TRBV2 and TRBJ1-5): EPEVTQTPSHQVTQMGQEVILRCVPISNHLYFYWYRQILGQKVEFLVSFYNNEISEKSEIFDDQFSVERPDGSNFTLKIRSTKLEDSAMYFCASSGGTGYQPQHFGDGTRLSIL.

With respect to this clone: Within the sample, other DNA sequences also encode this same CDR3. V is TRBV7-2 and J is TRBJ2-7, with D maybe TRBD1 (6 bases). CDR3 size: 15 residues. Per the germline V gene, CDR1 is SGHTA and CDR2 is FQGNSA. Trimming stripped 4 bases from V and 0 bases from J, with 13 bases between. CDR3 protein: CASSSQGTASYEQYF. CDR3 coding DNA: TGTGCCAGCAGCTCACAGGGAACGGCCTCCTACGAGCAGTACTTC.

The chain couples TRBV7-9 to TRBJ1-1, with a tentative D call TRBD1 (5 bases). V lost 4 bases, J lost 4 bases, and 13 bases lay in between. The CDR3 totals 14 residues. CDR1 SEHNR and CDR2 FQNEAQ come from the germline V gene (reference sequence). The CDR3 DNA reads as TGTGCCAGCAGCTGGGCCGGGACTTCCACTGAAGCTTTCTTT. Translated: CASSWAGTSTEAFF.

V and J are TRBV10-3 and TRBJ1-1, with no clear D. Germline V gives CDR1 ENHRY, CDR2 SYGVKD. V lost 5 bases and J lost 5, with 15 bases in between. The CDR3 runs to 14 residues. This CDR3 reads CAISPVGVSTEAFF. As DNA, the CDR3 is TGTGCCATCAGTCCAGTCGGGGTCTCTACTGAAGCTTTCTTT.

Regarding this clone: At one end, the junction sequence differs from germline, possibly due to a read error. V is TRBV15 and J is TRBJ2-7; 7 bases align to TRBD2. The CDR3 is 15 amino acids. Germline V gene data show CDR1 as LNHNV and CDR2 as YYDKDF (reference sequence). This CDR3 is CATSRDRRGSYKQYF. The CDR3 DNA reads TGTGCCACCAGCAGAGATCGGCGGGGGAGCTACAAGCAGTACTTC.

J is TRBJ2-5 and V is TRBV6-5; TRBD2 matches at 7 bases. The CDR3 is made up of 15 amino acids. The trim removed 6 bases at V and 1 base at J, leaving 8 bases unmatched. CDR1 and CDR2 (germline): MNHEY, SVGAGI. The CDR3 DNA reads as TGTGCCAGCAGATCACTCGGGACTATCCAAGAGACCCAGTACTTC. Its translation is CASRSLGTIQETQYF.

The sample holds a few counts of this clone. The CDR3 loop is CASSLQGRNTEAFF. The CDR3 coding sequence is TGTGCCAGCAGCTTACAGGGCCGGAACACTGAAGCTTTCTTT. This sequence joins TRBV7-2 and TRBJ1-1, with D tentatively TRBD1 (5 bases). The V end was cut by 2 bases, the J end by 1 base, with 8 bases between. CDR1 SGHTA and CDR2 FQGNSA come from the germline V gene. The CDR3 is 14 amino acids.

V is TRBV7-3 and J is TRBJ2-3; D is ambiguous. The V and J ends lost 0 bases and 6 bases respectively, with 4 bases between them. The CDR3 extends over 12 amino acids. Germline values: CDR1 SGHTA, CDR2 FQGTGA. CDR3 sequence reads: CASSLTRDTQYF. The CDR3 nucleotides read TGTGCCAGCAGCTTAACGAGGGATACGCAGTATTTT. Drawing the rest from reference TRBV7-3 and TRBJ2-3, the complete variable domain is GAGVSQTPSNKVTEKGKYVELRCDPISGHTALYWYRQSLGQGPEFLIYFQGTGAADDSGLPNDRFFAVRPEGSVSTLKIQRTERGDSAVYLCASSLTRDTQYFGPGTRLTVL.

This chain links TRBV13 with TRBJ2-7, with TRBD1 identical over 9 bases. This CDR3 has 14 residues. V lost 6 bases, J lost 4 bases, and 7 bases stayed unmatched. CDR1 PRHDT and CDR2 FYEKMQ come from the germline V gene (reference sequence). The CDR3 loop reads CASSIDRGEYEQYF. DNA of the CDR3: TGTGCCAGCAGTATTGACAGGGGGGAGTACGAGCAGTACTTC. The full variable domain, completed using reference TRBV13 and TRBJ2-7, is AAGVIQSPRHLIKEKRETATLKCYPIPRHDTVYWYQQGPGQDPQFLISFYEKMQSDKGSIPDRFSAQQFSDYHSELNMSSLELGDSALYFCASSIDRGEYEQYFGPGTRLTVT.

A note on this clone: Mismatch with germline at one junction end may stem from a read error. This chain's CDR3 is CATSRDIGRAYNEQFF. The CDR3 DNA reads as TGTGCCACCAGCAGAGACATCGGGAGGGCCTATAATGAGCAGTTCTTC. The chain employs TRBV15 and TRBJ2-1; 8 bases are a match to TRBD2. Looked up from germline, CDR1 is LNHNV and CDR2 is YYDKDF (reference sequence). The CDR3 consists of 16 residues.

This chain uses TRBV29-1 with TRBJ1-5; 7 positions agree with TRBD1. This CDR3 region has 14 residues. CDR1 is SQVTM and CDR2 is ANQGSEA in the germline V gene. The V gene end was trimmed by 6 bases and the J gene end by 0 bases; junction bases not matched to a gene: 5. The CDR3 DNA is TGCAGCGTAGGGACAGCTTATAGCAATCAGCCCCAGCATTTT. This codes for CSVGTAYSNQPQHF.

The V and J genes are TRBV11-2 and TRBJ2-5, with 8 positions matching TRBD1. This CDR3 has 15 residues. Germline V gives CDR1 SGHAT, CDR2 FQNNGV. V trimming: 4 bases; J trimming: 4 bases; junction bases outside the gene matches: 8. In DNA form, the CDR3 reads TGTGCCAGCAGCTCCCGACAGGGGTCGGGAGAGACCCAGTACTTC. Encoded protein: CASSSRQGSGETQYF.

The chain carries TRBV28 and TRBJ2-1, with D possibly matching TRBD2 (7 bases). Trimming removed 7 bases from V and 9 bases from J, with 13 bases in between. The CDR3 is 12 residues long. CDR1 and CDR2 from the germline V gene are MDHEN and SYDVKM. CDR3 protein: CASKTRGGEQFF. CDR3 bases: TGTGCCAGCAAGACTAGGGGGGGTGAGCAGTTCTTC.